These 6 T cell receptor beta chains originate from one sample sequenced in a study of blood T cell repertoires in COVID-19. Clones were read by immunoSEQ multiplex PCR, and TCRdb kept only the in-frame ones, dropping some. The sample includes 160,000 or so clones, 80% to 90% of them seen just once. The material sequenced was peripheral blood. These receptors all stem from a woman aged 45-60 years with acute or convalescent COVID-19.

The chain recombines TRBV9 with TRBJ2-3, with 10 bases fitting TRBD2. This CDR3 has 17 amino acids. Germline V gene sequence: CDR1 SGDLS, CDR2 YYNGEE. The ends lost 0 bases at V and 1 base at J; junction bases unmatched: 5. In nucleotides, the CDR3 is TGTGCCAGCAGCGTAGCCCTAGCGGGAGCGGGCACAGATACGCAGTATTTT. Protein product: CASSVALAGAGTDTQYF.

The J gene is TRBJ1-2, the V gene TRBV1; whether TRBD1, the table's D call, matches the DNA was not checked. TRBV1 is tagged as a pseudogene. This CDR3 is 16 amino acids long. CDR3 bases: TGCACCAGCAGCCAAGGCGGGACAGGCAGCCCCTATGGCTACACCTTC. It encodes CTSSQGGTGSPYGYTF.

This clone was counted only a few times. The chain uses TRBV9 and TRBJ1-1; TRBD1 is a possible D gene (5 bases). Trimming took off 0 bases at V and 6 bases at J, with 18 bases between the two ends. CDR1 SGDLS and CDR2 YYNGEE come from the germline V gene. This CDR3 is built from 16 residues. The CDR3 DNA reads TGTGCCAGCAGCGTAGGGTTGACAGAGACCGAGGCTGAAGCTTTCTTT. Its translation: CASSVGLTETEAEAFF.

The table lists this clone with a count of one. This chain joins TRBV7-2 and TRBJ1-4, with TRBD1 matching 7 bases. The V and J ends lost 3 bases and 7 bases, in that order; junction bases with no gene match: 8. This CDR3 comprises 15 residues. CDR1 SGHTA and CDR2 FQGNSA come from the germline V gene. The CDR3 DNA follows: TGTGCCAGCAGCTTGGAGAGGGGGCAGCGTGAAAAACTGTTTTTT. Protein: CASSLERGQREKLFF.

Concerning this clone: This sample also contains other DNA sequences that code for the same CDR3. The chain joins TRBV15 to TRBJ2-7, with 8 positions matching TRBD1. Germline trimming cut 0 bases from V and 2 bases from J; bases unmatched to any gene: 0. Germline assignment: CDR1 LNHNV and CDR2 YYDKDF (reference sequence). The CDR3 consists of 14 residues. As DNA, the CDR3 is TGTGCCACCAGCAGAGACAGGGGGCCCTACGAGCAGTACTTC. Residues: CATSRDRGPYEQYF.

This chain links TRBV19 with TRBJ2-3; tentative D call: TRBD2 (5 bases). Trimming stripped 3 bases from V and 5 bases from J, with 9 bases between. This CDR3 is built from 13 residues. CDR1 and CDR2 from the germline V gene are LNHDA and SQIVND (reference sequence). The CDR3 spells CASSMEREDTQYF. The CDR3 DNA sequence: TGTGCCAGTAGTATGGAGAGGGAAGATACGCAGTATTTT. The full variable domain, with the rest looked up from reference TRBV19 and TRBJ2-3, is DGGITQSPKYLFRKEGQNVTLSCEQNLNHDAMYWYRQDPGQGLRLIYYSQIVNDFQKGDIAEGYSVSREKKESFPLTVTSAQKNPTAFYLCASSMEREDTQYFGPGTRLTVL.